A single sample is the source of the 14 T cell receptor beta chains below, sequenced in a study of T cell changes during pregnancy in multiple sclerosis. TCRdb's table, derived via immunoSEQ multiplex PCR, lists solely in-frame clones and lacks some. The sample consists of some 41,000 clones, more than 75% of them appearing once. The sequencing input was PBMCs (not recorded whether the cells were cultured). The receptors shown here come from a female donor with multiple sclerosis, enrolled in a pregnancy study.

The CDR3 loop is CASSSVGGNEKLFF. DNA of the CDR3: TGTGCCAGCAGCTCGGTTGGGGGGAATGAAAAACTGTTTTTT. The gene calls are TRBV5-6 and TRBJ1-4, with D maybe TRBD1 (5 bases). The CDR3 is made up of 14 amino acids. Per germline, CDR1 SGHDT and CDR2 YYEEEE. Trimming stripped 3 bases from V and 5 bases from J, with 11 bases between.

The chain is built from TRBV5-5 and TRBJ2-7; 12 nucleotides align to TRBD2. CDR1 and CDR2 (germline): SGHKS, YYEKEE (reference sequence). The CDR3 is made up of 16 amino acids. With V trimmed by 1 base and J by 3 bases, 5 bases remained unmatched. CDR3 protein: CASSLFASGRDYEQYF. The DNA for the CDR3 is TGTGCCAGCAGCTTGTTCGCTAGCGGGAGGGACTACGAGCAGTACTTC.

This clone appeared once. The chain uses TRBV7-9 and TRBJ1-3; D remains unclear. CDR1 and CDR2 from the germline V gene are SEHNR and FQNEAQ (reference sequence). The CDR3 runs to 12 residues. The V and J ends lost 5 bases and 4 bases respectively, with 6 bases between them. The CDR3 coding sequence is TGTGCCAGCAGCCCTCAGGGAAACACCATATATTTT. Its protein is CASSPQGNTIYF.

This clone has a handful of counts. This chain joins TRBV28 and TRBJ2-7; tentative D call: TRBD1 (5 bases). V was shortened by 5 bases and J by 4 bases, with 9 bases between the two germline ends. The CDR3 is 12 amino acids. In germline, CDR1 is MDHEN, CDR2 SYDVKM. The CDR3 reads CASSPRVYEQYF. The CDR3 nucleotides read TGTGCCAGCAGTCCCAGGGTGTACGAGCAGTACTTC.

This sequence joins TRBV7-9 and TRBJ1-2; weak D call: TRBD1 (6 bases). V gave up 1 base and J gave up 6 bases, with 15 bases separating them. The germline V gene encodes CDR1 SEHNR and CDR2 FQNEAQ (reference sequence). The CDR3 runs 15 residues. The CDR3 coding sequence is TGTGCCAGCAGCTTAGGAACAGGGAATCAGGATGGCTACACCTTC. This sequence encodes CASSLGTGNQDGYTF. Combining the CDR3 with reference TRBV7-9 and TRBJ1-2 gives the whole variable domain DTGVSQNPRHKITKRGQNVTFRCDPISEHNRLYWYRQTLGQGPEFLTYFQNEAQLEKSRLLSDRFSAERPKGSFSTLEIQRTEQGDSAMYLCASSLGTGNQDGYTFGSGTRLTVV.

CDR3 in amino acids: CAWSTGEETQYF. The CDR3 nucleotides are TGTGCCTGGAGTACTGGGGAAGAGACCCAGTACTTC. This chain links TRBV30 with TRBJ2-5; D is ambiguous. The germline V gene has CDR1 GTSNPN and CDR2 SVGIG (reference sequence). The V end was cut by 2 bases, the J end by 3 bases, with 7 bases between. CDR3 length equals 12 residues.

This chain uses TRBV13 with TRBJ2-1; 7 nucleotides match TRBD2. V gave up 6 bases and J gave up 5 bases; unmatched junction bases: 7. Germline loops: CDR1 PRHDT, CDR2 FYEKMQ (reference sequence). The CDR3 runs to 14 residues. CDR3 coding DNA: TGTGCCAGCAGAGCCAGCGGGATCCACAATGAGCAGTTCTTC. It codes for CASRASGIHNEQFF.

The chain has TRBV5-7 and TRBJ2-7, with TRBD2 matching over 7 bases. TRBV5-7 is treated as an ORF (open reading frame) with a function not yet certain. V lost 4 bases and J lost 2; bases outside the gene matches: 18. CDR3 length: 18 amino acids. CDR3 sequence reads: CASSRNTKWGGLTYEQYF. The CDR3 DNA reads TGTGCCAGCAGCCGAAACACAAAATGGGGGGGTCTGACCTACGAGCAGTACTTC.

The gene calls are TRBV19 and TRBJ2-2; TRBD1 might be the D (5 bases). With 3 bases removed from V and 2 bases from J, the gap between germline ends came to 10 bases. Germline loops: CDR1 LNHDA, CDR2 SQIVND (reference sequence). The CDR3 has 15 residues. The CDR3 coding sequence is TGTGCCAGTAGTATTAGACAGACAAACACCGGGGAGCTGTTTTTT. Encoded protein: CASSIRQTNTGELFF.

The chain is built from TRBV4-1 and TRBJ2-5, with 7 nucleotides matching TRBD2. The germline gives CDR1 MGHRA, CDR2 YSYEKL. V lost 1 base and J lost 4; bases outside the gene matches: 9. This CDR3 has 16 residues. CDR3 in amino acids: CASSQGEASGGETQYF. DNA of the CDR3: TGCGCCAGCAGCCAAGGAGAGGCTAGCGGCGGAGAGACCCAGTACTTC.

The V gene is TRBV29-1, the J gene TRBJ2-7; TRBD2 matches 10 bases. CDR1 SQVTM and CDR2 ANQGSEA come from the germline V gene. The V segment lost 4 bases and the J segment 2 bases; nucleotides outside the gene matches: 5. This CDR3 comprises 14 residues. Written as DNA, the CDR3 is TGCAGCGTTGTTCTCCTAGCGGGAGCCTACGAGCAGTACTTC. Protein: CSVVLLAGAYEQYF.

V and J are TRBV13 and TRBJ2-1; 12 bases match TRBD2. Germline CDR1 and CDR2: PRHDT and FYEKMQ (reference sequence). V was pared by 5 bases and J by 1 base, with 15 bases of the junction left unmatched. This CDR3 has 20 amino acids. The CDR3 region is CASSISGLAGNKFSYNEQFF. In DNA form, the CDR3 reads TGTGCCAGCAGCATATCCGGACTAGCGGGAAATAAATTTTCCTACAATGAGCAGTTCTTC.

The gene calls are TRBV6-6 and TRBJ1-2; the D gene is possibly TRBD1 (6 bases). Germline CDR1 and CDR2: MNHNY and SVGAGI (reference sequence). Between the trimmed V and J ends, which lost 0 bases and 3 bases, there was a span of 11 bases. The CDR3 sequence is 15 residues long. In DNA form, the CDR3 reads TGTGCCAGCAGTTACTCTGCGGGGGCTCACTATGGCTACACCTTC. It specifies CASSYSAGAHYGYTF.

The chain has TRBV19 and TRBJ1-3; 10 bases match TRBD1. The length of the CDR3 is 16 residues. Germline V gene data show CDR1 as LNHDA and CDR2 as SQIVND (reference sequence). V shed 5 bases, J shed 2 bases, and the junction held 6 bases outside the gene matches. The CDR3 sequence is CASSLRQGATGNTIYF. DNA for the CDR3: TGTGCCAGTAGTCTGAGACAGGGGGCGACTGGAAACACCATATATTTT.